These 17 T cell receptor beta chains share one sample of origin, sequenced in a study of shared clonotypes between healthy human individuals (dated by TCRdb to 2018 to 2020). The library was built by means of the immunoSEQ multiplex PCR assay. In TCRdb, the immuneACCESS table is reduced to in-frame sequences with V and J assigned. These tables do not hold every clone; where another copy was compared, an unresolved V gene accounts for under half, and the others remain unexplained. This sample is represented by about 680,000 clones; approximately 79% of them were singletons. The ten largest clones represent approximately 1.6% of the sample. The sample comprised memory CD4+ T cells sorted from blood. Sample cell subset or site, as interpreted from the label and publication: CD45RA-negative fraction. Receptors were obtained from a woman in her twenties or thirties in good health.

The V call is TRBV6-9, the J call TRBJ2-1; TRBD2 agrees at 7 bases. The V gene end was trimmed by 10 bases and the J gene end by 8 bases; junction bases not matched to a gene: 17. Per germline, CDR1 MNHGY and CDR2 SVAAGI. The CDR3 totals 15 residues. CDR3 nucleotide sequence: TGTGCCACACGAAAGCGGGACCCTATCAGGGATGAGCAGTTCTTC. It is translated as CATRKRDPIRDEQFF.

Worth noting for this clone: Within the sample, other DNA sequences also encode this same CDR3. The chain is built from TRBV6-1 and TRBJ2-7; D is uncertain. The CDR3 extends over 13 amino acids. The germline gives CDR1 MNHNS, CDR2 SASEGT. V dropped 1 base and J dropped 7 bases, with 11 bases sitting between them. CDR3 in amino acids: CASSEVASLEQYF. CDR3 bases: TGTGCCAGCAGTGAAGTGGCCTCGCTGGAGCAGTACTTC.

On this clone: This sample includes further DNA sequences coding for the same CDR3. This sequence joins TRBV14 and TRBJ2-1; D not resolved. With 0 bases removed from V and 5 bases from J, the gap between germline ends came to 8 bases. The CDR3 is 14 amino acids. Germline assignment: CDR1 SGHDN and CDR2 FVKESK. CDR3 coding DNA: TGTGCCAGCAGCCAAGAAAGGGCTAACAATGAGCAGTTCTTC. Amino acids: CASSQERANNEQFF.

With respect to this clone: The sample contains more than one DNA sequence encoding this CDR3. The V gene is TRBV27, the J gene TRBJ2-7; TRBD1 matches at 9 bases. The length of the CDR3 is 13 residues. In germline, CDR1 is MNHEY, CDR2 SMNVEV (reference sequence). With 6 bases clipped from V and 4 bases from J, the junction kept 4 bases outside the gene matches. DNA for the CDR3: TGTGCCAGCAGACCCGGGACAGGGTACGAGCAGTACTTC. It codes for CASRPGTGYEQYF.

The CDR3 DNA reads TGTGCCAGCACTATACAGGGCTATGGCTACACCTTC. Residues: CASTIQGYGYTF. The chain is built from TRBV6-5 and TRBJ1-2; weak D call: TRBD1 (6 bases). The length of the CDR3 is 12 residues. CDR1 is MNHEY, CDR2 SVGAGI, per germline. V was cut by 7 bases and J by 4 bases, with 10 bases left in between.

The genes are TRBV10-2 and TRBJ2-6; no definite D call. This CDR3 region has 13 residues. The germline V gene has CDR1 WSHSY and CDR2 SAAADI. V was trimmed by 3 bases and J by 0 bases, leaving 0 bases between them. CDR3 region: CASSDSGANVLTF. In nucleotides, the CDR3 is TGCGCCAGCAGTGACTCTGGGGCCAACGTCCTGACTTTC.

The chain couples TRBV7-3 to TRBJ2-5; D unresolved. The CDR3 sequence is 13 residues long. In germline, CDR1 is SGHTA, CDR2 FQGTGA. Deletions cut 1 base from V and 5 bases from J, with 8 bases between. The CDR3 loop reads CASSLNFGETQYF. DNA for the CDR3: TGTGCCAGCAGCTTAAACTTCGGGGAGACCCAGTACTTC.

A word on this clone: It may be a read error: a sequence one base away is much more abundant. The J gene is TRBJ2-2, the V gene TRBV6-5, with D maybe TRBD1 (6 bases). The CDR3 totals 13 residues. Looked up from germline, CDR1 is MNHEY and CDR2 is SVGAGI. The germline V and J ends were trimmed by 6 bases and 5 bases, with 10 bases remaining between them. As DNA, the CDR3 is TGTGCCAGCAGCGTACAGGGAACCGGGGAGCTGTTTTTT. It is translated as CASSVQGTGELFF.

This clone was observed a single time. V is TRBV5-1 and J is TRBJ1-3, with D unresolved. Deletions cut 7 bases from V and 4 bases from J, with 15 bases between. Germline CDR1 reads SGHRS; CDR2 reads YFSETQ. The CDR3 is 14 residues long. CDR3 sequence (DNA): TGCGCCAGCCGGAATGAGGGAACGGGAAACACCATATATTTT. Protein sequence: CASRNEGTGNTIYF.

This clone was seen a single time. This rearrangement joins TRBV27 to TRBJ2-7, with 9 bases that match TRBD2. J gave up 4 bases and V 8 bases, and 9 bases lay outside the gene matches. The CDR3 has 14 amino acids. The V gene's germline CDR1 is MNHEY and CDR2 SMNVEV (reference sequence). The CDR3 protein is CASVRLAGRYEQYF. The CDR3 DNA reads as TGTGCCAGCGTCCGGCTAGCGGGACGGTACGAGCAGTACTTC.

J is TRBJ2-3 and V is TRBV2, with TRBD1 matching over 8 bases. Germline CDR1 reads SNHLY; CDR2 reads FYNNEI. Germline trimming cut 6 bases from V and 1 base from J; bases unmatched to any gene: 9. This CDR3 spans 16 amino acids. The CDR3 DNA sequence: TGTGCCAGCAGGGAAAGACAGGGGATGGGCACAGATACGCAGTATTTT. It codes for CASRERQGMGTDTQYF.

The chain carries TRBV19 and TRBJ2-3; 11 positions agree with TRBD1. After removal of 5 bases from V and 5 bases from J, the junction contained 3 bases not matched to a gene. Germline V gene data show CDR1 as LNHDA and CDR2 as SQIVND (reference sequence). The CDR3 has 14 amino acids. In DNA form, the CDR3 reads TGTGCCAGTAGTCCGGGACAGGGGGGAGATACGCAGTATTTT. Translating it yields CASSPGQGGDTQYF.

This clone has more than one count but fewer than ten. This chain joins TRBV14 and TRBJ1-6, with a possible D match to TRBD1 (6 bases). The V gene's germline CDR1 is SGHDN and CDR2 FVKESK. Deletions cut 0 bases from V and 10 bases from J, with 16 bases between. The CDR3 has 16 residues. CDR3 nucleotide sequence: TGTGCCAGCAGCCAAGACCTCTGGGGGCGTAGATCACCCCTCCACTTT. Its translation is CASSQDLWGRRSPLHF.

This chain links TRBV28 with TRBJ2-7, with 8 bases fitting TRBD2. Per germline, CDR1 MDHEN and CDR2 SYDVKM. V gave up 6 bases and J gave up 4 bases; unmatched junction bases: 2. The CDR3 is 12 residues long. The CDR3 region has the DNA TGTGCCAGCAGGCGACTAGCGTACGAGCAGTACTTC. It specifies CASRRLAYEQYF.

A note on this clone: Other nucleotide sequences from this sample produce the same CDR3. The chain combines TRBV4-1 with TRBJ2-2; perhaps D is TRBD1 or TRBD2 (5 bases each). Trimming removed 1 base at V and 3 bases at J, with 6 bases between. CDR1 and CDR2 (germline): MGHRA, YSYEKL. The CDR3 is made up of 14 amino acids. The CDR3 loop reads CASSQGGDTGELFF. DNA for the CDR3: TGCGCCAGCAGCCAAGGAGGGGACACCGGGGAGCTGTTTTTT.

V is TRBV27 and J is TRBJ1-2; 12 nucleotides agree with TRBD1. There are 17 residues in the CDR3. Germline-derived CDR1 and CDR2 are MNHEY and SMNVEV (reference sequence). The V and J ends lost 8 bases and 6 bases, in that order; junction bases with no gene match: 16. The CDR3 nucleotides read TGTGCCAGCGGGACAGGGGGCTTCGTGTTAAGGTTCGATGGCTACACCTTC. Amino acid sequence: CASGTGGFVLRFDGYTF.

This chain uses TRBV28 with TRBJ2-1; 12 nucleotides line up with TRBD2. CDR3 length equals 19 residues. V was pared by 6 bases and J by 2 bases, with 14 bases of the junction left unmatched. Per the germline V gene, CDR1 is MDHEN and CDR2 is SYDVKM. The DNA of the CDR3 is TGTGCCAGCAGCTGGACAGGGCGTTCTAGCGGGAGGGCCTACAATGAGCAGTTCTTC. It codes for CASSWTGRSSGRAYNEQFF.